This TCR beta chain was profiled in a study of blood T cell repertoires in COVID-19. Membership in each cohort depended on participant-reported clinical history. Two negative PCRs, clearance, or symptom resolution had been documented for recovered Cohort 3 donors. In the study's own analysis: Cell counts per sample came from amplifying reference gene primers. The data were produced by immunoSEQ multiplex PCR, yet TCRdb's version contains in-frame clones alone and is incomplete. V and J calls and clone size are given by that table; D and trimming were obtained from the DNA. Of fewer than 250,000 clones listed, 86% are singletons. The CDR3 covers 17 residues. V lost 3 bases, J lost 3 bases, and 10 bases stayed unmatched. In germline, CDR1 is SGHDN, CDR2 FVKESK.

This TCR was recovered from a woman aged 50 to 60 who had recovered from COVID-19. The material sequenced was PBMCs or T cells enriched from blood (not recorded which). V gene TRBV14 combines with J gene TRBJ2-3; 9 nucleotides line up with TRBD1. The CDR3 reads CASSQPWGQGRTDTQYF. The CDR3 DNA reads as TGTGCCAGCAGCCAGCCCTGGGGACAGGGAAGGACAGATACGCAGTATTTT.